The entry below gives a single T cell receptor beta chain sequence along with its context. Its antigen is undetermined. This sample is drawn from a study of T cell responses to AZD1222 COVID-19 vaccine. The CDR3 runs to 16 residues. Germline lookup yields CDR1 SEHNR and CDR2 FQNEAQ (reference sequence). V lost 0 bases, J lost 4 bases, and 8 bases stayed unmatched. General study findings and limits: Researchers report vaccine-associated CD4 TCRs spanning spike, with dominance at 160-218 and 743-854. Nearly half of the spike-specific TCRs reportedly recognize variant regions that carry no mutations. Repertoire sampling happened only post peak T cell response. Increases in Spike-specific TCR breadth and depth were seen after two AZD1222 doses.

Sequencing used immunoSEQ multiplex PCR; TCRdb keeps in-frame clones, though not all of them. This table has roughly 200,000 clones, about 86% appearing once. This clonotype was obtained from an adult in good health. The chain links TRBV7-9 to TRBJ1-2; TRBD1 agrees at 7 bases. The source was peripheral blood, collected on day 0 of AZD1222 vaccination. CDR3 sequence (DNA): TGTGCCAGCAGCTTAGCCGCGGCAGGGGGATTCTATGGCTACACCTTC. Protein sequence: CASSLAAAGGFYGYTF.